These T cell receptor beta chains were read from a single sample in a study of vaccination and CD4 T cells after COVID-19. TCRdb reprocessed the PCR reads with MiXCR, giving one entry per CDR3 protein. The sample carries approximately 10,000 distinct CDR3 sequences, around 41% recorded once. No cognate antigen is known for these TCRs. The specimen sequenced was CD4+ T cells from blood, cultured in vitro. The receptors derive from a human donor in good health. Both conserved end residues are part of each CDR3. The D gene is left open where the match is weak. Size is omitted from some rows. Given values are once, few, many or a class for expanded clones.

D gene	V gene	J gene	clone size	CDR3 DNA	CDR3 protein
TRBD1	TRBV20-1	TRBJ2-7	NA	TGCAGTGCTATGAAACAGGGGCCAGTAGGTTGGGAGCAGTACTTC	CSAMKQGPVGWEQYF
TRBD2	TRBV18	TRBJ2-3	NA	TGTGCCAGCTCACTGGGACTAGGTGCAGATACGCAGTATTTT	CASSLGLGADTQYF
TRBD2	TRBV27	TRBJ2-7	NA	TGTGCCAGCAGTCCACTAGCGGCGGGGGAAAACGAGCAGTACTTC	CASSPLAAGENEQYF
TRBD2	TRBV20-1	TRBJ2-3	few	TGCAGTGCTAGAGACTCGGGGGGAACGGATACGCAGTATTTT	CSARDSGGTDTQYF
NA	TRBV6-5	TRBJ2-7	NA	TGTGCCAGCAGTTCTCTGAGACAGTCCTACGAGCAGTACTTC	CASSSLRQSYEQYF
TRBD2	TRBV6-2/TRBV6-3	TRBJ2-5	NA	TGTGCCAGCAGATCCGGAGGTAGCGGGACCTCCGGGGGGACCCAGTACTTC	CASRSGGSGTSGGTQYF
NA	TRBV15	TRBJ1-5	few	TGTGCCACCAGCAGAGAATCTTATAGCAATCAGCCCCAGCATTTT	CATSRESYSNQPQHF
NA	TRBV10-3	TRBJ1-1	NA	TGTGCCATCAGTGAGGGGGGAGGCGCTTTCTTT	CAISEGGGAFF
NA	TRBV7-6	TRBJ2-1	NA	TGTGCCAGCCGCCCCCGGGGAGACTTAGTCCACAATGAGCAGTTCTTC	CASRPRGDLVHNEQFF
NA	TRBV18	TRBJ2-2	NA	TGTGCCAGCTCCCACGGGACTTTGACCGGGGAGCTGTTTTTT	CASSHGTLTGELFF
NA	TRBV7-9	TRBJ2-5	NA	TGCGCCAGCAAGAGGGACCTCCAAGAGACCCAGTACTTC	CASKRDLQETQYF
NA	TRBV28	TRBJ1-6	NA	TGTGCCAGCAGTTTAACAGGGTTTAATTCACCCCTCCACTTT	CASSLTGFNSPLHF
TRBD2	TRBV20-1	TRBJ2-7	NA	TGCAGTGCTAGAGATCGGCTAGCGGGCCTAACACAGCAGTACTTC	CSARDRLAGLTQQYF
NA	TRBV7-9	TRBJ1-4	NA	TGTGCCAGCAGCTTAGCGCGTCAGGAGGGTAATGAAAAACTGTTTTTT	CASSLARQEGNEKLFF
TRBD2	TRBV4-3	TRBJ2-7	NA	TGCGCCAGCAGCCAAGTGGCTAGCGGGAGGCTGAACGAGCAGTACTTC	CASSQVASGRLNEQYF
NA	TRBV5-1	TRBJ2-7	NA	TGCGCCAGCAGCCCGGGACATAGCTCCTACGAGCAGTACTTC	CASSPGHSSYEQYF
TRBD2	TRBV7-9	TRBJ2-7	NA	TGTGCCAGCAGCTCCCCCCCCTGGGGTAGCGGGGGTATTTACGAGCAGTACTTC	CASSSPPWGSGGIYEQYF
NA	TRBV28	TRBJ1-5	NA	TGTGCCAGCAGCCGGGGGGTGAGGGGTTCCATCGCTCAGCCCCAGCATTTT	CASSRGVRGSIAQPQHF
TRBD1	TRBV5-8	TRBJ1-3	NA	TGTGCCAGCAGCCACGGGACAGTTGGAAACACCATATATTTT	CASSHGTVGNTIYF
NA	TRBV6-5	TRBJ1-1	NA	TGTGCCAGCAGTTACGGGGACGTTTACACTGTAGCTTTCTTT	CASSYGDVYTVAFF
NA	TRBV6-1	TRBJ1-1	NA	TGTGCCAGCAGTGACAGGGGTAACACTGAAGCTTTCTTT	CASSDRGNTEAFF
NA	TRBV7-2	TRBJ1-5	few	TGTGCCAGCAGCCTCGGCCTGGTTGAGCCCCAGCATTTT	CASSLGLVEPQHF
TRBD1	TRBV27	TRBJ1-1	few	TGTGCCAGCAGTCTGGGGACAGGGAACACTGAAGCTTTCTTT	CASSLGTGNTEAFF